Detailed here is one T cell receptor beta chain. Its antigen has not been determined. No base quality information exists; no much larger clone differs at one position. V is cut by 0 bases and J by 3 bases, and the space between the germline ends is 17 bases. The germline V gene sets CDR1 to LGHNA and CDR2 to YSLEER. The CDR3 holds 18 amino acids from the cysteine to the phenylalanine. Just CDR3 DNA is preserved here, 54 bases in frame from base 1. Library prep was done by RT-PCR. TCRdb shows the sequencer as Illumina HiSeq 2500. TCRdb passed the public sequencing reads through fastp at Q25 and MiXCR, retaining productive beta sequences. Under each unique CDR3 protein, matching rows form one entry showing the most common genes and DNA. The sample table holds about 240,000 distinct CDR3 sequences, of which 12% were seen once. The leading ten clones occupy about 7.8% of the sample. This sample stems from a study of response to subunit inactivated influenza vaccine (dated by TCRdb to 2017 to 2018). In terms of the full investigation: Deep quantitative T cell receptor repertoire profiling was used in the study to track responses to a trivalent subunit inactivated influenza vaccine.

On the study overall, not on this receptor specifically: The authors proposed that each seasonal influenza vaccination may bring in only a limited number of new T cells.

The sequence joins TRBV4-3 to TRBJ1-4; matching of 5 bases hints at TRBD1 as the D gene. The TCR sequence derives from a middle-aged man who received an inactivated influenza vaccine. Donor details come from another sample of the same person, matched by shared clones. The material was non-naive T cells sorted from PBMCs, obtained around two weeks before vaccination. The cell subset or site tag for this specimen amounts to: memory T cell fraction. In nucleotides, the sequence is TGCGCCAGCAGCCAAGACGGAGCTCCGGGACGGTCTAATGAAAAACTGTTTTTT. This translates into CASSQDGAPGRSNEKLFF.